These 10 T cell receptor beta chains came from one sample sequenced in a study of long-term antiretroviral therapy in people with HIV. Run at survey level, the immunoSEQ assay was version v3.0. Data came from immunoSEQ multiplex PCR; TCRdb stores just in-frame clones and leaves some out. The data show roughly 27,000 clones, with 85% seen just once and around 9.5% held by the top ten. The sample in question was unsorted PBMCs, obtained 2.3 years after starting antiretroviral therapy. All receptors derive from a man between 35 and 55 years old with HIV.

The rearrangement uses TRBV6-6 and TRBJ2-1; 7 bases agree with TRBD1. The CDR3 is made up of 16 amino acids. The germline V gene has CDR1 MNHNY and CDR2 SVGAGI (reference sequence). The V gene end was trimmed by 2 bases and the J gene end by 6 bases; junction bases not matched to a gene: 10. DNA for the CDR3: TGTGCCAGCAGTTACCTCCAGGGGGTGTATGGCAATGAGCAGTTCTTC. This gives the protein CASSYLQGVYGNEQFF.

This sequence joins TRBV6-1 and TRBJ2-6; 7 nucleotides agree with TRBD1. Germline V gene sequence: CDR1 MNHNS, CDR2 SASEGT. Trimming took 2 bases from V and 0 from J; bases not matched to a gene: 7. The CDR3 is made up of 18 amino acids. In nucleotides, the CDR3 is TGTGCCAGCAGTGAATTGTGGACAGGCGTCTCTGGGGCCAACGTCCTGACTTTC. Protein: CASSELWTGVSGANVLTF.

CDR3 DNA: TGTGCCAGCAGCTTAGAGAAGGCTACAGGGCGTCGGACTGAAGCTTTCTTT. Translation: CASSLEKATGRRTEAFF. The rearrangement uses TRBV7-2 and TRBJ1-1; D perhaps matches TRBD1 (6 bases). Germline values: CDR1 SGHTA, CDR2 FQGNSA. V lost 1 base and J lost 5, with 20 bases in between. The CDR3 is 17 amino acids. The full variable domain, in which reference TRBV7-2 and TRBJ1-1 provide the parts outside the CDR3, is GAGVSQSPSNKVTEKGKDVELRCDPISGHTALYWYRQSLGQGLEFLIYFQGNSAPDKSGLPSDRFSAERTGGSVSTLTIQRTQQEDSAVYLCASSLEKATGRRTEAFFGQGTRLTVV.

This clone was observed a few times. The V gene is TRBV4-1, the J gene TRBJ1-5; D is uncertain. The V and J ends lost 4 bases and 0 bases respectively, with 16 bases between them. Germline CDR1 reads MGHRA; CDR2 reads YSYEKL. CDR3 length: 17 amino acids. The CDR3 loop reads CASSPKAARDSNQPQHF. CDR3 nucleotides: TGCGCCAGCAGCCCAAAGGCGGCCCGTGATAGCAATCAGCCCCAGCATTTT.

The chain links TRBV4-1 to TRBJ2-1; TRBD2 agrees at 7 bases. Trimming cost V 4 bases and J 2 bases; bases outside gene matches: 5. The CDR3 is made up of 15 amino acids. The germline V gene encodes CDR1 MGHRA and CDR2 YSYEKL. The CDR3 loop is CASSPYSGPYNEQFF. CDR3 DNA: TGCGCCAGCAGCCCGTATAGCGGGCCCTACAATGAGCAGTTCTTC.

The chain carries TRBV19 and TRBJ1-5; D remains unclear. Trimming stripped 1 base from V and 3 bases from J, with 7 bases between. CDR1 and CDR2 from the germline V gene are LNHDA and SQIVND (reference sequence). The CDR3 spans 14 residues. For the CDR3, the DNA is TGTGCCAGTAGTATAGGACAAGTCAATCAGCCCCAGCATTTT. It encodes CASSIGQVNQPQHF.

This rearrangement joins TRBV25-1 to TRBJ1-6, with TRBD1 as a possible D gene (5 bases). The CDR3 has 15 amino acids. The V end lost 6 bases, the J end lost 6 bases, and 15 bases lay between the germline ends. Germline V gene lookup returns CDR1 MGHDK and CDR2 SYGVNS. The CDR3 is CASSRKGTGNSPLHF. CDR3 coding DNA: TGTGCCAGCAGCCGGAAAGGGACCGGTAATTCACCCCTCCACTTT.

The chain carries TRBV19 and TRBJ1-5, with D unresolved. Germline V gives CDR1 LNHDA, CDR2 SQIVND (reference sequence). Trimming shortened V by 3 bases and J by 3 bases, and 6 bases separated the two germline ends. The CDR3 consists of 13 residues. CDR3 DNA sequence: TGTGCCAGTAGTATCTCGGACAATCAGCCCCAGCATTTT. This gives the protein CASSISDNQPQHF.

This clone was picked up one time. The V and J genes are TRBV11-3 and TRBJ2-6; unclear D gene. The length of the CDR3 is 15 residues. V lost 4 bases, J lost 0 bases, and 7 bases lay in between. CDR1 and CDR2 from the germline V gene are SGHNT and YENEEA. The CDR3 bases are TGTGCCAGCAGCTCCAGACTCTCTGGGGCCAACGTCCTGACTTTC. This translates into CASSSRLSGANVLTF.

The genes are TRBV11-3 and TRBJ2-7, with D tentatively TRBD1 or TRBD2 (5 bases each). Trimming pared 0 bases from V and 1 base from J, leaving 16 bases between. The length of the CDR3 is 17 residues. Germline V gene sequence: CDR1 SGHNT, CDR2 YENEEA. For the CDR3, the DNA is TGTGCCAGCAGCTTAGACGAGGCCGGGGCACTTTCCTACGAGCAGTACTTC. It specifies CASSLDEAGALSYEQYF.